The subject of this entry is one T cell receptor (beta chain). The germline V gene has CDR1 MGHRA and CDR2 YSYEKL. V lost 4 bases and J 1 base, leaving 13 bases between the germline ends. This CDR3 comprises 15 residues. In the original workflow: Reference gene primers were amplified, and this amplification served to estimate nucleated cell counts. Generated by immunoSEQ multiplex PCR, the TCRdb table keeps only in-frame clones and is missing some. The V and J calls and clone size are taken from that table; D and trimming were inferred from the DNA. The table records tens of thousands of clones, just over 85% of them present only once. The data derive from a study of blood T cell repertoires in COVID-19. Study context: Samples came from the United States, Italy and Spain, spanning acute and convalescent COVID-19. T cells, B-cell-depleted T cells, or PBMCs supplied cDNA or gDNA.

The source is a man between 50 and 59 years old with acute or convalescent COVID-19. This chain uses TRBV4-1 with TRBJ1-1; no reliable D call. What was sequenced was peripheral blood. CDR3 residues: CASSPAAGKNTEAFF. The CDR3 coding sequence is TGCGCCAGCAGCCCGGCAGCAGGAAAGAACACTGAAGCTTTCTTT.